The entry that follows covers one T cell receptor beta chain sequence. CDR1 and CDR2 (germline): LGHDT, YNNKEL (reference sequence). Trimming cost V 8 bases and J 8 bases; bases outside gene matches: 8. The CDR3 spans 13 residues. This sample was taken from a study of blood T cell repertoires in COVID-19. Overall study: Acute-phase and convalescent COVID-19 samples originated in the United States, Italy and Spain. PBMCs, B-cell-depleted T cells, or T cells provided the cDNA or gDNA that made up the material.

Per the authors' pipeline: Reference gene primer amplification gave nucleated cell count estimates. Repertoires were generated with immunoSEQ multiplex PCR, while TCRdb's copy carries only in-frame clones and drops some. The DNA was the basis for D and trimming; V, J and clone size are from that table. The top ten clones hold under 4.5% of a sample with about 180,000 clones, roughly 88% of them seen once. The specimen sequenced was peripheral blood. The source is a woman aged 25 to 39 with acute or convalescent COVID-19. The V and J genes are TRBV3-1 (or the pseudogene TRBV3-2) and TRBJ1-4; 7 bases line up with TRBD1. The CDR3 DNA is TGTGCCAGCCAGAACAGGGGTGGGGAAAAACTGTTTTTT. Translated, it gives CASQNRGGEKLFF.